Below, 31 T cell receptor beta chains from the same sample are listed, as sequenced in a study of cytomegalovirus exposure and HLA in healthy donors. Repertoires were generated with immunoSEQ multiplex PCR, while TCRdb's copy carries only in-frame clones and drops some. The sample contains approximately 300,000 clones, 87% of which appear only once. The sequenced material came from PBMCs. The source of these receptors is a woman in her thirties in good health and CMV-seropositive.

The chain combines TRBV15 with TRBJ1-1; D gene uncertain. The CDR3 length is 16 residues. Trimming took 5 bases from V and 1 from J, leaving 17 bases between them. Per the germline V gene, CDR1 is LNHNV and CDR2 is YYDKDF (reference sequence). The CDR3 is CATSPRMTKANTEAFF. The CDR3 nucleotides read TGTGCCACCAGCCCCCGAATGACCAAGGCGAACACTGAAGCTTTCTTT.

CDR3 amino acids: CASNEETQYF. The CDR3 DNA reads TGTGCCAGCAACGAAGAGACCCAGTACTTC. The J gene is TRBJ2-5, the V gene TRBV6-4; D remains ambiguous. V was pared by 7 bases and J by 3 bases, with 3 bases between. Germline V gene lookup returns CDR1 MRHNA and CDR2 SNTAGT. The CDR3 extends over 10 amino acids.

The gene calls are TRBV7-2 and TRBJ2-5; a possible D gene is TRBD1 (6 bases). Per germline, CDR1 SGHTA and CDR2 FQGNSA. The ends were cut back, 6 bases at V and 2 bases at J, with 10 bases in the middle. The CDR3 extends over 13 amino acids. CDR3: CASRTGLQETQYF. The CDR3 DNA is TGTGCCAGCAGGACAGGATTACAAGAGACCCAGTACTTC.

The chain is built from TRBV6-5 and TRBJ1-1, with 8 positions matching TRBD1. Trimming took 6 bases from V and 8 from J; bases not matched to a gene: 8. From germline, CDR1 is MNHEY and CDR2 SVGAGI. This CDR3 comprises 13 residues. CDR3 sequence reads: CASSQKNRGEAFF. The CDR3 coding sequence is TGTGCCAGCAGCCAAAAAAACAGGGGGGAAGCTTTCTTT.

The genes are TRBV6-1 and TRBJ2-1; no clear D gene. In germline, CDR1 is MNHNS, CDR2 SASEGT. V lost 4 bases, J lost 10 bases, and 8 bases lay in between. This CDR3 contains 11 residues. In DNA, the CDR3 is TGTGCCAGCAGTGGACTTAGAGAGCAGTTCTTC. Its translation: CASSGLREQFF.

The chain links TRBV27 to TRBJ1-2; TRBD1 agrees at 9 bases. With V trimmed by 5 bases and J by 1 base, 8 bases remained unmatched. The CDR3 is 16 residues long. Germline V CDR1 and CDR2: MNHEY, SMNVEV (reference sequence). CDR3 nucleotides: TGTGCCAGCAGTCGCGTACAGGGGGCACGTAACTATGGCTACACCTTC. It codes for CASSRVQGARNYGYTF.

The chain couples TRBV6-1 to TRBJ2-7; D is unclear. Germline V lookup: CDR1 MNHNS, CDR2 SASEGT. Trimming pared 1 base from V and 4 bases from J, leaving 11 bases between. The CDR3 sequence is 14 residues long. In nucleotides, the CDR3 is TGTGCCAGCAGTGAAGAGTGGGTACGGTACGAGCAGTACTTC. Amino acids: CASSEEWVRYEQYF.

V is TRBV30 and J is TRBJ2-7; 9 bases match TRBD1. CDR1 is GTSNPN, CDR2 SVGIG, per germline (reference sequence). This CDR3 region has 14 residues. J lost 5 bases, V lost 5 bases, and 10 bases had no gene match. This chain's CDR3 is CAWDQGDRVNEQYF. The CDR3 DNA reads TGTGCCTGGGACCAGGGGGACAGGGTCAACGAGCAGTACTTC.

This clone was recorded only once. The rearrangement links TRBV5-1 to TRBJ2-1, with D unresolved. CDR1 SGHRS and CDR2 YFSETQ come from the germline V gene. Trimming stripped 0 bases from V and 2 bases from J, with 9 bases between. This CDR3 has 15 amino acids. The CDR3 loop is CASSLGMKPYNEQFF. For the CDR3, the DNA is TGCGCCAGCAGCTTGGGAATGAAGCCCTACAATGAGCAGTTCTTC.

This clone was seen only a few times. This rearrangement joins TRBV20-1 to TRBJ1-3; possible D gene TRBD1, 5 bases. V was trimmed by 0 bases and J by 15 bases, leaving 12 bases between them. The CDR3 sequence is 11 residues long. In germline, CDR1 is DFQATT, CDR2 SNEGSKA (reference sequence). CDR3 nucleotide sequence: TGCAGTGCTAGAGATCGGGGGAAAGGATATTTT. This codes for CSARDRGKGYF.

The V call is TRBV27, the J call TRBJ2-5; D may match TRBD1 or TRBD2 (5 bases each). CDR3 length equals 14 residues. Trimming left V 3 bases short and J 1 base short, with 9 bases between. Per the germline V gene, CDR1 is MNHEY and CDR2 is SMNVEV (reference sequence). DNA for the CDR3: TGTGCCAGCAGTTTGATGGGGGTCCAAGAGACCCAGTACTTC. The encoded protein is CASSLMGVQETQYF.

This rearrangement joins TRBV5-6 to TRBJ2-7; D is unresolved. The germline V gene encodes CDR1 SGHDT and CDR2 YYEEEE. The germline V and J ends were trimmed by 4 bases and 2 bases, with 25 bases remaining between them. CDR3 length: 18 residues. Written as DNA, the CDR3 is TGTGCCAGCAGCCCCGTGGCGAGGAGAATCACGAGTCCCTACGAGCAGTACTTC. Encoded protein: CASSPVARRITSPYEQYF.

V is TRBV4-2 and J is TRBJ2-2, with D uncertain. The CDR3 covers 14 residues. From germline, CDR1 is LGHNA and CDR2 YNFKEQ. Trimming took 0 bases from V and 2 from J, leaving 4 bases between them. CDR3 region: CASSQEGNTGELFF. The DNA of the CDR3 is TGTGCCAGCAGCCAAGAAGGAAACACCGGGGAGCTGTTTTTT.

The rearrangement links TRBV28 to TRBJ2-3; D gene ambiguous. Trimming took 3 bases from V and 2 from J, leaving 6 bases between them. Looked up from germline, CDR1 is MDHEN and CDR2 is SYDVKM. This CDR3 spans 13 amino acids. The CDR3 loop is CASSFPFTDTQYF. The CDR3 DNA reads as TGTGCCAGCAGTTTCCCGTTCACAGATACGCAGTATTTT.

The rearrangement links TRBV15 to TRBJ2-7; maybe TRBD2 (5 bases). Trimming took off 0 bases at V and 0 bases at J, with 18 bases between the two ends. Per the germline V gene, CDR1 is LNHNV and CDR2 is YYDKDF (reference sequence). This CDR3 spans 18 amino acids. The CDR3, as DNA: TGTGCCACCAGCAGAGATGAGGGATTTCTCGTCAGCTCCTACGAGCAGTACTTC. Protein product: CATSRDEGFLVSSYEQYF.

This clone has only one observation. The genes are TRBV7-6 and TRBJ1-1, with D unresolved. There are 13 residues in the CDR3. Per the germline V gene, CDR1 is SGHVS and CDR2 is FNYEAQ. Trimming took 5 bases from V and 10 from J, leaving 17 bases between them. This CDR3 reads CASSAYGRGRAFF. In DNA, the CDR3 is TGTGCCAGCAGCGCTTACGGCCGGGGAAGAGCTTTCTTT.

This chain joins TRBV28 and TRBJ2-7; 8 bases are shared with TRBD2. Germline CDR1 and CDR2: MDHEN and SYDVKM. The trim removed 1 base at V and 4 bases at J, leaving 9 bases unmatched. The CDR3 consists of 16 residues. DNA of the CDR3: TGTGCCAGCAGTTTATCGGGAGCGGGAGTTGGGTACGAGCAGTACTTC. This codes for CASSLSGAGVGYEQYF.

The CDR3 sequence is CASSTAAGMTYEQYF. The CDR3 coding sequence is TGTGCCAGCAGCACCGCTGCGGGGATGACCTACGAGCAGTACTTC. J is TRBJ2-7 and V is TRBV11-2; a weak D match, TRBD2 (6 bases). CDR1 SGHAT and CDR2 FQNNGV come from the germline V gene. This CDR3 has 15 residues. V was clipped by 5 bases and J by 2 bases, with 16 bases between them.

This chain connects TRBV5-1 to TRBJ1-2; D is perhaps TRBD1 (5 bases). The CDR3 extends over 14 amino acids. Between the trimmed V and J ends, which lost 0 bases and 7 bases, there was a span of 13 bases. Per the germline V gene, CDR1 is SGHRS and CDR2 is YFSETQ. This CDR3 reads CASSLDEGPGGYTF. The CDR3 DNA sequence: TGCGCCAGCAGCTTGGATGAGGGGCCTGGTGGCTACACCTTC.

V gene TRBV20-1 combines with J gene TRBJ2-3, with no clear D. Germline-derived CDR1 and CDR2 are DFQATT and SNEGSKA (reference sequence). V dropped 3 bases and J dropped 5 bases, with 6 bases sitting between them. This CDR3 comprises 11 residues. The CDR3 spells CSASGLDTQYF. DNA of the CDR3: TGCAGTGCTAGCGGGTTAGATACGCAGTATTTT.

In DNA form, the CDR3 reads TGTGCCAGCAGTGGGGAGAGCGGGGAGGGGAACAATGAGCAGTTCTTC. It encodes CASSGESGEGNNEQFF. The chain recombines TRBV27 with TRBJ2-1, with 7 bases aligning to TRBD2. Germline CDR1 reads MNHEY; CDR2 reads SMNVEV (reference sequence). The ends lost 5 bases at V and 5 bases at J; junction bases unmatched: 12. The CDR3 spans 16 residues.

The rearrangement uses TRBV4-1 and TRBJ1-6; D possibly corresponds to TRBD1 (5 bases). Germline CDR1 is MGHRA and CDR2 is YSYEKL. Trimming took off 6 bases at V and 9 bases at J, with 21 bases between the two ends. The CDR3 length is 16 residues. The CDR3 protein is CASSLNPGVGGSPLHF. For the CDR3, the DNA is TGCGCCAGCAGTCTCAACCCCGGGGTCGGGGGTTCACCCCTCCACTTT.

J is TRBJ1-1 and V is TRBV27, with D tentatively TRBD1 (5 bases). The V gene lost 1 base and the J gene lost 3 bases, with 18 bases spanning the gap. The CDR3 runs to 17 residues. Looked up from germline, CDR1 is MNHEY and CDR2 is SMNVEV (reference sequence). CDR3 sequence (DNA): TGTGCCAGCAGTTTATATGGGGGGGACGGCCAAGACACTGAAGCTTTCTTT. Residues: CASSLYGGDGQDTEAFF.

The rearrangement joins TRBV5-4 to TRBJ2-7, with a weak D call TRBD1 (5 bases). The ends were cut back, 3 bases at V and 4 bases at J, with 8 bases in the middle. Per germline, CDR1 SGHNT and CDR2 YYREEE (reference sequence). The CDR3 sequence is 12 residues long. CDR3 sequence (DNA): TGTGCCAGCAGCTCGGACACGTACGAGCAGTACTTC. Translation: CASSSDTYEQYF.

This clone has only a few counts. The genes are TRBV5-6 and TRBJ1-4; a possible D gene is TRBD1 (6 bases). Germline assignment: CDR1 SGHDT and CDR2 YYEEEE. The CDR3 is made up of 15 amino acids. The V end lost 2 bases, the J end lost 7 bases, and 15 bases lay between the germline ends. The CDR3 protein is CASSFATGHGEKLFF. The CDR3 nucleotides read TGTGCCAGCAGCTTCGCAACAGGGCACGGTGAAAAACTGTTTTTT.

The chain uses TRBV29-1 and TRBJ1-5; D is possibly TRBD1 (5 bases). There are 14 residues in the CDR3. Germline V CDR1 and CDR2: SQVTM, ANQGSEA. The ends were cut back, 4 bases at V and 3 bases at J, with 13 bases in the middle. CDR3 DNA: TGCAGCGTTGGCAGGGACGGTAACAATCAGCCCCAGCATTTT. Translating gives CSVGRDGNNQPQHF. The full variable domain, rest sourced from reference TRBV29-1 and TRBJ1-5, is SAVISQKPSRDICQRGTSLTIQCQVDSQVTMMFWYRQQPGQSLTLIATANQGSEATYESGFVIDKFPISRPNLTFSTLTVSNMSPEDSSIYLCSVGRDGNNQPQHFGDGTRLSIL.

As to this clone: One end of the junction is discordant with germline, which a read error may explain. The rearrangement links TRBV18 to TRBJ1-5, with 8 bases lining up with TRBD1. The germline gives CDR1 KGHSH, CDR2 LQKENI. The CDR3 is 14 residues long. CDR3 DNA sequence: TGTGCCAGCTCACCCGGACAGGGCAAGCAGCCCCAGCATTTT. Residues: CASSPGQGKQPQHF.

The CDR3 DNA reads as TGTGCCAGCAGCGTATCGGGACTAGCGGGGACGAACACCGGGGAGCTGTTTTTT. Its translation is CASSVSGLAGTNTGELFF. The chain is built from TRBV9 and TRBJ2-2; 13 bases are a match to TRBD2. The CDR3 consists of 18 residues. Per the germline V gene, CDR1 is SGDLS and CDR2 is YYNGEE. V shed 1 base, J shed 0 bases, and the junction held 3 bases outside the gene matches.

The rearrangement links TRBV5-8 to TRBJ2-5, with 8 bases lining up with TRBD1. With 5 bases clipped from V and 1 base from J, the junction kept 13 bases outside the gene matches. CDR3 length equals 17 residues. The germline V gene encodes CDR1 SGHTS and CDR2 YDEGEE. CDR3 sequence (DNA): TGTGCCAGCAGAAGAGGACAGGGACAGCCCAGCCAAGAGACCCAGTACTTC. This translates into CASRRGQGQPSQETQYF.

The CDR3 coding sequence is TGTGCCAGCAGCTCGCAGGGGAGCTCCTATAATTCACCCCTCCACTTT. Protein: CASSSQGSSYNSPLHF. The chain links TRBV7-9 to TRBJ1-6; TRBD1 is a possible D gene (6 bases). The CDR3 has 16 amino acids. Trimming stripped 4 bases from V and 0 bases from J, with 10 bases between. CDR1 and CDR2 (germline): SEHNR, FQNEAQ (reference sequence).

J is TRBJ2-1 and V is TRBV4-2; D is ambiguous. V was cut by 4 bases and J by 2 bases, with 15 bases left in between. CDR3 length: 16 residues. Looked up from germline, CDR1 is LGHNA and CDR2 is YNFKEQ. This CDR3 reads CASSRTEVSAYNEQFF. CDR3 nucleotide sequence: TGTGCCAGCAGCCGTACCGAAGTCTCGGCCTACAATGAGCAGTTCTTC.